The 25 T cell receptor beta chains below all came from one sample that was sequenced in a study of cytomegalovirus exposure and HLA in healthy donors. This table comes from immunoSEQ multiplex PCR, and its TCRdb copy is limited to in-frame clones, with some not included. Of fewer than 150,000 clones listed, about 87% were seen once; the top ten hold around 10%. The sample consisted of PBMCs. The receptors were sampled from a man aged 18 to 30 in good health and CMV-seropositive.

The V call is TRBV15, the J call TRBJ1-1; D is ambiguous. Germline V gene sequence: CDR1 LNHNV, CDR2 YYDKDF (reference sequence). This CDR3 has 13 residues. V gave up 5 bases and J gave up 6 bases, with 13 bases separating them. CDR3 region: CATSPRLVAEAFF. CDR3 nucleotides: TGTGCCACCAGCCCTCGGCTAGTGGCTGAAGCTTTCTTT.

This clone is a singleton in its sample. V usage is TRBV12-5 and J usage is TRBJ2-2; 7 bases map to TRBD1. The CDR3 spans 17 residues. Germline V gene sequence: CDR1 LGHNT, CDR2 FRNRAP. The V and J ends lost 4 bases and 5 bases, in that order; junction bases with no gene match: 13. CDR3: CASGSPRDRAVTGELFF. The CDR3 nucleotides read TGTGCTAGTGGTTCCCCCCGCGACAGGGCGGTTACCGGGGAGCTGTTTTTT. Using reference TRBV12-5 and TRBJ2-2 for the parts outside the CDR3, the full variable domain is DARVTQTPRHKVTEMGQEVTMRCQPILGHNTVFWYRQTMMQGLELLAYFRNRAPLDDSGMPKDRFSAEMPDATLATLKIQPSEPRDSAVYFCASGSPRDRAVTGELFFGEGSRLTVL.

The rearrangement uses TRBV10-3 and TRBJ2-3, with 9 bases matching TRBD1. With 8 bases clipped from V and 4 bases from J, the junction kept 7 bases outside the gene matches. Germline V gene sequence: CDR1 ENHRY, CDR2 SYGVKD. This CDR3 is 14 amino acids long. The CDR3 DNA follows: TGTGCCATCGGAGCACAGGGGGCGTCAGATACGCAGTATTTT. The encoded protein is CAIGAQGASDTQYF.

The chain employs TRBV7-3 and TRBJ1-1; possibly TRBD1 for D (5 bases). This CDR3 comprises 17 residues. V was cut by 0 bases and J by 0 bases, with 14 bases left in between. Germline loops: CDR1 SGHTA, CDR2 FQGTGA. DNA of the CDR3: TGTGCCAGCAGCTTAACGGGGACTCGATTATTGAACACTGAAGCTTTCTTT. Its protein product is CASSLTGTRLLNTEAFF.

This sequence joins TRBV10-3 and TRBJ1-2; D uncertain. Per the germline V gene, CDR1 is ENHRY and CDR2 is SYGVKD. CDR3 length: 13 residues. The V end lost 7 bases, the J end lost 6 bases, and 15 bases lay between the germline ends. The CDR3 DNA reads TGTGCCATCACGGAGGGCGCAGGAGATGGCTACACCTTC. Amino acid sequence: CAITEGAGDGYTF.

DNA for the CDR3: TGTGCCAGCAGTGAGGCAGGCCGAGCGGTCAAAAACATTCAGTACTTC. Amino acids: CASSEAGRAVKNIQYF. This chain connects TRBV25-1 to TRBJ2-4; weak D call: TRBD2 (5 bases). CDR3 length equals 16 residues. V shed 3 bases and J shed 3 bases, with 15 bases lying between them. CDR1 and CDR2 from the germline V gene are MGHDK and SYGVNS.

This clone was detected once. The chain combines TRBV30 with TRBJ2-7; TRBD1 agrees at 9 bases. The CDR3 has 14 residues. Germline lookup yields CDR1 GTSNPN and CDR2 SVGIG (reference sequence). V was clipped by 5 bases and J by 6 bases; unmatched bases: 11. CDR3 residues: CAWDPGQGKFEQYF. DNA of the CDR3: TGTGCCTGGGACCCGGGACAGGGAAAATTCGAGCAGTACTTC.

The chain links TRBV6-1 to TRBJ1-1; TRBD1 matches 7 bases. V was pared by 6 bases and J by 5 bases, with 9 bases of the junction left unmatched. Germline loops: CDR1 MNHNS, CDR2 SASEGT. This CDR3 has 14 residues. As DNA, the CDR3 is TGTGCCAGCAGCCCTCGGAGGGGGCCAACTGAAGCTTTCTTT. Residues: CASSPRRGPTEAFF.

The chain uses TRBV27 and TRBJ2-7; 8 positions agree with TRBD1. Germline values: CDR1 MNHEY, CDR2 SMNVEV (reference sequence). V trimming: 6 bases; J trimming: 3 bases; junction bases outside the gene matches: 4. This CDR3 has 13 amino acids. DNA of the CDR3: TGTGCCAGCAGGAGGACAGGGCGCTACGAGCAGTACTTC. This gives the protein CASRRTGRYEQYF.

The V call is TRBV30, the J call TRBJ1-1, with D unclear. The length of the CDR3 is 14 residues. V lost 0 bases, J lost 5 bases, and 13 bases lay in between. CDR1 GTSNPN and CDR2 SVGIG come from the germline V gene (reference sequence). The CDR3 region is CAWSVHSGKTEAFF. The CDR3 coding sequence is TGTGCCTGGAGTGTACACTCGGGTAAAACTGAAGCTTTCTTT.

This clone was detected once. Within the sample, other DNA sequences also encode this same CDR3. This chain uses TRBV5-1 with TRBJ2-1; unclear D gene. V shed 4 bases and J shed 0 bases, with 5 bases lying between them. Per the germline V gene, CDR1 is SGHRS and CDR2 is YFSETQ. The CDR3 is 13 residues long. CDR3 bases: TGCGCCAGCAGCCTGAGCTCCTACAATGAGCAGTTCTTC. Translating gives CASSLSSYNEQFF. The variable domain in full, completed from reference TRBV5-1 and TRBJ2-1, reads KAGVTQTPRYLIKTRGQQVTLSCSPISGHRSVSWYQQTPGQGLQFLFEYFSETQRNKGNFPGRFSGRQFSNSRSEMNVSTLELGDSALYLCASSLSSYNEQFFGPGTRLTVL.

The chain employs TRBV30 and TRBJ2-7; 8 bases fit TRBD2. From germline, CDR1 is GTSNPN and CDR2 SVGIG (reference sequence). V was clipped by 2 bases and J by 2 bases; unmatched bases: 8. The CDR3 loop spans 15 amino acids. The CDR3 coding sequence is TGTGCCTGGAGTAGAGCGGGAGCTTTCCCCTACGAGCAGTACTTC. Its translation is CAWSRAGAFPYEQYF. The full variable domain, completed using reference TRBV30 and TRBJ2-7, is SQTIHQWPATLVQPVGSPLSLECTVEGTSNPNLYWYRQAAGRGLQLLFYSVGIGQISSEVPQNLSASRPQDRQFILSSKKLLLSDSGFYLCAWSRAGAFPYEQYFGPGTRLTVT.

The chain has TRBV7-9 and TRBJ1-4; 7 nucleotides align to TRBD1. V trimming: 5 bases; J trimming: 8 bases; junction bases outside the gene matches: 14. Germline CDR1 and CDR2: SEHNR and FQNEAQ (reference sequence). The CDR3 has 16 amino acids. In DNA form, the CDR3 reads TGTGCCAGCAGCGGAGCACAGGGGAAGCCCGAGGAAAAACTGTTTTTT. It is translated as CASSGAQGKPEEKLFF.

The rearrangement links TRBV5-1 to TRBJ2-7, with 10 nucleotides matching TRBD2. J gave up 2 bases and V 1 base, and 3 bases lay outside the gene matches. CDR3 length: 15 residues. CDR1 SGHRS and CDR2 YFSETQ come from the germline V gene. Here the CDR3 reads CASSLSSGGAYEQYF. The CDR3 nucleotides are TGCGCCAGCAGCTTGAGCAGCGGGGGGGCCTACGAGCAGTACTTC.

The chain couples TRBV5-6 to TRBJ1-1; 7 nucleotides agree with TRBD1. Unmatched junction bases numbered 4, after V lost 0 bases and J lost 8 bases. Germline V CDR1 and CDR2: SGHDT, YYEEEE. This CDR3 is built from 13 residues. This chain's CDR3 is CASSLVTGAEAFF. CDR3 DNA sequence: TGTGCCAGCAGCTTGGTAACAGGGGCCGAAGCTTTCTTT. Full variable domain (remainder filled in from reference TRBV5-6 and TRBJ1-1): DAGVTQSPTHLIKTRGQQVTLRCSPKSGHDTVSWYQQALGQGPQFIFQYYEEEERQRGNFPDRFSGHQFPNYSSELNVNALLLGDSALYLCASSLVTGAEAFFGQGTRLTVV.

The chain couples TRBV2 to TRBJ1-2, with D unresolved. From germline, CDR1 is SNHLY and CDR2 FYNNEI. The CDR3 covers 13 residues. V gave up 0 bases and J gave up 6 bases, with 8 bases separating them. In nucleotides, the CDR3 is TGTGCCAGCAGTGAAGCGAGCCGAGATGGCTACACCTTC. Translated, it gives CASSEASRDGYTF.

This chain uses TRBV5-1 with TRBJ2-3; D might be TRBD2 (5 bases). The V gene's germline CDR1 is SGHRS and CDR2 YFSETQ. This CDR3 spans 15 amino acids. Trimming left V 4 bases short and J 2 bases short, with 14 bases between. The DNA for the CDR3 is TGCGCCAGCAGCCTAACTGGAGGTATCACAGATACGCAGTATTTT. Protein product: CASSLTGGITDTQYF.

The chain joins TRBV9 to TRBJ2-3; 9 nucleotides align to TRBD1. Trimming took 4 bases from V and 3 from J; bases not matched to a gene: 3. Germline V gene data show CDR1 as SGDLS and CDR2 as YYNGEE. The CDR3 totals 14 residues. The CDR3 nucleotides read TGTGCCAGCAGCCCCGGGACAGGGACAGATACGCAGTATTTT. It is translated as CASSPGTGTDTQYF.

The chain uses TRBV19 and TRBJ2-1; 11 bases fit TRBD1. The CDR3 covers 15 residues. Trimming removed 5 bases from V and 8 bases from J; junction bases left unmatched: 8. Germline-derived CDR1 and CDR2 are LNHDA and SQIVND (reference sequence). The CDR3 DNA reads as TGTGCCAGTAGTGCCCGGGACAGGGGGTCCGATGAGCAGTTCTTC. Its translation is CASSARDRGSDEQFF.

This sequence joins TRBV30 and TRBJ1-5; D is undetermined. Germline V gives CDR1 GTSNPN, CDR2 SVGIG (reference sequence). The CDR3 length is 13 residues. The ends were cut back, 2 bases at V and 4 bases at J, with 9 bases in the middle. The CDR3 DNA follows: TGTGCCTGGAGTCTGAGGGAAAATCAGCCCCAGCATTTT. Translation gives CAWSLRENQPQHF.

This chain connects TRBV6-5 to TRBJ1-6; 9 nucleotides match TRBD1. V shed 0 bases and J 10 bases; nucleotides not matched to a gene: 4. This CDR3 is built from 15 residues. From germline, CDR1 is MNHEY and CDR2 SVGAGI. The CDR3 loop reads CASSYSRTGESPLHF. Here the CDR3 DNA reads TGTGCCAGCAGTTACTCTAGGACAGGGGAATCACCCCTCCACTTT.

The chain uses TRBV19 and TRBJ2-1; a possible D gene is TRBD1 (6 bases). This CDR3 region has 14 residues. The ends were cut back, 4 bases at V and 3 bases at J, with 10 bases in the middle. The germline V gene encodes CDR1 LNHDA and CDR2 SQIVND (reference sequence). The CDR3 DNA sequence: TGTGCCAGTAGTACCAGGGGATTCTACAATGAGCAGTTCTTC. Translated: CASSTRGFYNEQFF.

The chain joins TRBV29-1 to TRBJ2-5, with 8 nucleotides matching TRBD2. This CDR3 is built from 15 residues. Germline values: CDR1 SQVTM, CDR2 ANQGSEA. V was clipped by 0 bases and J by 2 bases; unmatched bases: 5. The CDR3 loop is CSVEDPGTSQETQYF. The CDR3 nucleotides read TGCAGCGTTGAAGACCCGGGGACTAGTCAAGAGACCCAGTACTTC.

The chain recombines TRBV18 with TRBJ1-2, with D possibly TRBD1 on 5 matching bases. From germline, CDR1 is KGHSH and CDR2 LQKENI. The CDR3 loop spans 17 amino acids. Between the trimmed V and J ends, which lost 3 bases and 0 bases, there was a span of 17 bases. CDR3 loop: CASSPNRRDFSNYGYTF. The CDR3 coding sequence is TGTGCCAGCTCACCCAACAGGAGGGATTTCTCTAACTATGGCTACACCTTC.

The V call is TRBV7-8, the J call TRBJ1-2, with 9 bases matching TRBD1. Per germline, CDR1 SGHVS and CDR2 FQNEAQ. After removal of 1 base from V and 8 bases from J, the junction contained 8 bases not matched to a gene. This CDR3 comprises 15 residues. The CDR3 sequence: CASSLGIQGAVGYTF. The DNA of the CDR3 is TGTGCCAGCAGCTTAGGGATACAGGGGGCGGTAGGCTACACCTTC.